The 24 T cell receptor beta chains below all came from one sample that was sequenced in a study of T cell changes during pregnancy in multiple sclerosis. Some clones are missing from TCRdb's copy, which holds only in-frame ones; the method was immunoSEQ multiplex PCR. This sample carries tens of thousands of clones, roughly 92% of them seen once, and the ten largest clones take around 2%. Sequencing was performed on peripheral blood, taken in the second trimester of pregnancy. These receptors were obtained from a female donor with multiple sclerosis, enrolled in a pregnancy study.

The chain employs TRBV2 and TRBJ2-7; 10 bases are shared with TRBD1. Trimming cost V 6 bases and J 3 bases; bases outside gene matches: 11. Looked up from germline, CDR1 is SNHLY and CDR2 is FYNNEI. CDR3 length: 16 amino acids. The chain's CDR3 is CASSLMPGQGLYEQYF. CDR3 nucleotides: TGTGCCAGCAGCCTTATGCCGGGACAGGGGCTCTACGAGCAGTACTTC.

A single count supports this clone. J is TRBJ2-6 and V is TRBV19, with TRBD1 matching over 7 bases. J lost 0 bases, V lost 5 bases, and 16 bases had no gene match. The CDR3 spans 20 residues. From germline, CDR1 is LNHDA and CDR2 SQIVND (reference sequence). The chain's CDR3 is CASSPERTGITSSGANVLTF. CDR3 bases: TGTGCCAGTAGTCCCGAGCGGACAGGAATAACGAGCTCTGGGGCCAACGTCCTGACTTTC. The complete variable domain, with remaining parts taken from reference TRBV19 and TRBJ2-6, reads DGGITQSPKYLFRKEGQNVTLSCEQNLNHDAMYWYRQDPGQGLRLIYYSQIVNDFQKGDIAEGYSVSREKKESFPLTVTSAQKNPTAFYLCASSPERTGITSSGANVLTFGAGSRLTVL.

This clone was observed a single time. This sequence joins TRBV6-5 and TRBJ2-1; tentatively, D is TRBD1 (6 bases). Germline V lookup: CDR1 MNHEY, CDR2 SVGAGI. Trimming stripped 7 bases from V and 7 bases from J, with 11 bases between. The CDR3 has 12 amino acids. Here the CDR3 reads CASTNTGNEQFF. The CDR3 DNA follows: TGTGCCAGCACCAATACAGGGAATGAGCAGTTCTTC.

The chain has TRBV27 and TRBJ2-3; tentatively, D is TRBD1 (5 bases). This CDR3 contains 15 residues. V was trimmed by 4 bases and J by 4 bases, leaving 15 bases between them. CDR1 and CDR2 (germline): MNHEY, SMNVEV (reference sequence). The CDR3 nucleotides read TGTGCCAGCAGTTATTTAGGGGCCCCCCCAGATACGCAGTATTTT. Residues: CASSYLGAPPDTQYF.

The chain uses TRBV18 and TRBJ2-1; 12 bases match TRBD2. Looked up from germline, CDR1 is KGHSH and CDR2 is LQKENI. The CDR3 is 18 amino acids. Trimming took 3 bases from V and 0 from J; bases not matched to a gene: 6. CDR3 residues: CASSPGTSGPLSYNEQFF. The CDR3 nucleotides are TGTGCCAGCTCACCGGGGACTAGCGGGCCCCTCTCCTACAATGAGCAGTTCTTC.

J is TRBJ2-1 and V is TRBV27, with 8 bases that match TRBD2. The CDR3 consists of 15 residues. The ends lost 5 bases at V and 5 bases at J; junction bases unmatched: 8. Per germline, CDR1 MNHEY and CDR2 SMNVEV (reference sequence). CDR3 coding DNA: TGTGCCAGCAGTCCGGGGACTAGTATAGACAATGAGCAGTTCTTC. Translated: CASSPGTSIDNEQFF.

The chain combines TRBV28 with TRBJ1-2; D may be TRBD1 (5 bases). V was cut by 7 bases and J by 8 bases, with 17 bases left in between. The CDR3 has 13 amino acids. Germline CDR1 reads MDHEN; CDR2 reads SYDVKM. The CDR3, as DNA: TGTGCCAGCACCCTGGGAGGGGCAGGGGGCTACACCTTC. Protein product: CASTLGGAGGYTF.

The chain employs TRBV7-9 and TRBJ2-1, with TRBD2 matching 8 bases. The length of the CDR3 is 15 residues. The J segment lost 5 bases and the V segment lost 5 bases, leaving 8 bases of the junction unmatched. In germline, CDR1 is SEHNR, CDR2 FQNEAQ (reference sequence). The CDR3 sequence is CASSRYVLADNEQFF. CDR3 nucleotide sequence: TGTGCCAGCAGCCGGTACGTACTAGCGGACAATGAGCAGTTCTTC. Complete variable domain (other parts from reference TRBV7-9 and TRBJ2-1): DTGVSQNPRHKITKRGQNVTFRCDPISEHNRLYWYRQTLGQGPEFLTYFQNEAQLEKSRLLSDRFSAERPKGSFSTLEIQRTEQGDSAMYLCASSRYVLADNEQFFGPGTRLTVL.

The chain couples TRBV7-8 to TRBJ2-5, with D perhaps TRBD1 (5 bases). V lost 0 bases, J lost 4 bases, and 15 bases lay in between. Germline lookup yields CDR1 SGHVS and CDR2 FQNEAQ. The CDR3 extends over 16 amino acids. CDR3 sequence: CASSLAVGRVLETQYF. In DNA, the CDR3 is TGTGCCAGCAGCTTAGCCGTGGGGCGCGTCCTAGAGACCCAGTACTTC.

The chain combines TRBV6-1 with TRBJ1-6; D remains ambiguous. V dropped 5 bases and J dropped 6 bases, with 14 bases sitting between them. The CDR3 is 15 residues long. Germline lookup yields CDR1 MNHNS and CDR2 SASEGT. The CDR3 coding sequence is TGTGCCAGCAGTCCCCTCCGCAGTTCTAATTCACCCCTCCACTTT. Translated: CASSPLRSSNSPLHF.

V is TRBV28 and J is TRBJ2-7, with a tentative D call TRBD2 (5 bases). CDR1 and CDR2 from the germline V gene are MDHEN and SYDVKM. Trimming shortened V by 2 bases and J by 6 bases, and 14 bases separated the two germline ends. There are 14 residues in the CDR3. CDR3: CASSLSRTGSEQYF. The CDR3 nucleotides are TGTGCCAGCAGTTTAAGTCGTACGGGGTCCGAGCAGTACTTC.

V gene TRBV29-1 combines with J gene TRBJ2-7, with D perhaps TRBD2 (6 bases). Germline assignment: CDR1 SQVTM and CDR2 ANQGSEA. The length of the CDR3 is 13 residues. Trimming removed 4 bases at V and 6 bases at J, with 16 bases between. In DNA, the CDR3 is TGCAGCGTTGTACTCCCAACGGGGGTCGAGCAGTACTTC. This translates into CSVVLPTGVEQYF.

The chain has TRBV5-1 and TRBJ2-1; the D gene is possibly TRBD2 (5 bases). Germline CDR1 and CDR2: SGHRS and YFSETQ. The CDR3 is 15 amino acids. V lost 4 bases to trimming and J lost 3 bases, with 14 bases between them. The CDR3 DNA is TGCGCCAGCAGCCCCCGGGGTAGGGACTACAATGAGCAGTTCTTC. Residues: CASSPRGRDYNEQFF. The variable domain in full, completed from reference TRBV5-1 and TRBJ2-1, reads KAGVTQTPRYLIKTRGQQVTLSCSPISGHRSVSWYQQTPGQGLQFLFEYFSETQRNKGNFPGRFSGRQFSNSRSEMNVSTLELGDSALYLCASSPRGRDYNEQFFGPGTRLTVL.

The DNA for the CDR3 is TGTGCCAGCAGCTCTTCTTGGGGGGGGCGGGATGGCTACACCTTC. Protein: CASSSSWGGRDGYTF. This chain uses TRBV5-6 with TRBJ1-2; a possible D gene is TRBD1 (6 bases). Trimming removed 3 bases from V and 6 bases from J, with 18 bases in between. CDR1 is SGHDT and CDR2 is YYEEEE in the germline V gene. CDR3 length: 15 amino acids.

There are a few counts of this clone. J is TRBJ2-7 and V is TRBV7-6, with 8 positions matching TRBD1. CDR1 and CDR2 (germline): SGHVS, FNYEAQ. This CDR3 region has 14 residues. Germline trimming cut 7 bases from V and 3 bases from J; bases unmatched to any gene: 8. For the CDR3, the DNA is TGTGCCAGCACCCAGGGGGCTAGTAGCTACGAGCAGTACTTC. Translation gives CASTQGASSYEQYF. Full variable domain (remainder filled in from reference TRBV7-6 and TRBJ2-7): GAGVSQSPRYKVTKRGQDVALRCDPISGHVSLYWYRQALGQGPEFLTYFNYEAQQDKSGLPNDRFSAERPEGSISTLTIQRTEQRDSAMYRCASTQGASSYEQYFGPGTRLTVT.

The J gene is TRBJ1-1, the V gene TRBV25-1; 7 positions agree with TRBD1. Germline loops: CDR1 MGHDK, CDR2 SYGVNS. V gave up 5 bases and J gave up 1 base; unmatched junction bases: 13. CDR3 length equals 17 residues. The chain's CDR3 is CASSRKMTGIGNTEAFF. The CDR3 DNA sequence: TGTGCCAGCAGTCGAAAAATGACAGGGATCGGGAACACTGAAGCTTTCTTT.

With respect to this clone: A junction end diverges from the germline sequence, so it may reflect a read error. J is TRBJ2-1 and V is TRBV11-2, with D unclear. The CDR3 consists of 12 residues. Germline CDR1 SGHAT, CDR2 FQNNGV. The CDR3 nucleotides are TGTGCCAGCAGCTTAGGGCCAGCTAGGATGATCTTC. As protein: CASSLGPARMIF.

The rearrangement links TRBV7-3 to TRBJ2-7; maybe TRBD2 (6 bases). The CDR3 has 13 residues. V lost 3 bases, J lost 5 bases, and 11 bases lay in between. Germline-derived CDR1 and CDR2 are SGHTA and FQGTGA. CDR3 nucleotides: TGTGCCAGCAGCTTGGCGCGGGATCACGAGCAGTACTTC. Translation gives CASSLARDHEQYF.

The rearrangement links TRBV7-2 to TRBJ2-3; the D is unclear. CDR3 size: 13 residues. The ends were cut back, 4 bases at V and 14 bases at J, with 19 bases in the middle. Germline V gene data show CDR1 as SGHTA and CDR2 as FQGNSA. The DNA of the CDR3 is TGTGCCAGCAGCTCGCGACCCCAAGCCCCAGGGTATTTT. It is translated as CASSSRPQAPGYF.

The CDR3 region is CASSLDGWTGGVDTQYF. The CDR3 bases are TGTGCCAGCAGCTTAGATGGCTGGACAGGGGGCGTGGATACGCAGTATTTT. The chain combines TRBV11-2 with TRBJ2-3; TRBD1 aligns across 11 bases. CDR3 length: 17 amino acids. After removal of 0 bases from V and 6 bases from J, the junction contained 8 bases not matched to a gene. Germline V gene lookup returns CDR1 SGHAT and CDR2 FQNNGV.

The rearrangement joins TRBV6-1 to TRBJ1-5; 7 nucleotides agree with TRBD1. V was clipped by 5 bases and J by 7 bases; unmatched bases: 11. This CDR3 has 15 residues. Germline values: CDR1 MNHNS, CDR2 SASEGT. The CDR3 nucleotides read TGTGCCAGCAGTCTCCGACAGGGTGGGGGACAGCCCCAGCATTTT. Translating it yields CASSLRQGGGQPQHF.

This rearrangement joins TRBV10-3 to TRBJ2-1; TRBD2 agrees at 12 bases. CDR1 is ENHRY, CDR2 SYGVKD, per germline. With 2 bases clipped from V and 8 bases from J, the junction kept 7 bases outside the gene matches. The CDR3 has 16 amino acids. CDR3 loop: CAISEAGLAGRDEQFF. Here the CDR3 DNA reads TGTGCCATCAGTGAGGCCGGACTAGCGGGAAGGGATGAGCAGTTCTTC.

In DNA form, the CDR3 reads TGCGCCAGCAGCTTGGCCCGCGGGAACAATGAGCAGTTCTTC. Its protein is CASSLARGNNEQFF. This sequence joins TRBV5-1 and TRBJ2-1, with D tentatively TRBD2 (6 bases). This CDR3 is 14 amino acids long. Deletions cut 0 bases from V and 5 bases from J, with 9 bases between. The germline gives CDR1 SGHRS, CDR2 YFSETQ.

The rearrangement links TRBV29-1 to TRBJ1-2, with 7 positions matching TRBD1. The germline gives CDR1 SQVTM, CDR2 ANQGSEA. V was clipped by 0 bases and J by 6 bases; unmatched bases: 13. This CDR3 spans 16 amino acids. Here the CDR3 reads CSVEDRKRGLGDGYTF. DNA of the CDR3: TGCAGCGTTGAAGACAGGAAAAGGGGGCTGGGGGATGGCTACACCTTC. Drawing the rest from reference TRBV29-1 and TRBJ1-2, the complete variable domain is SAVISQKPSRDICQRGTSLTIQCQVDSQVTMMFWYRQQPGQSLTLIATANQGSEATYESGFVIDKFPISRPNLTFSTLTVSNMSPEDSSIYLCSVEDRKRGLGDGYTFGSGTRLTVV.